The 6 T cell receptor beta chains given below trace back to one sample, sequenced in a study of long-term antiretroviral therapy in people with HIV. Survey-level resolution applied to immunoSEQ assay v3.0. TCRdb's copy holds only in-frame clones and misses some; the assay was immunoSEQ multiplex PCR. The sample has around 30,000 clones; roughly 85% are singletons. Material: unsorted PBMCs, obtained 2.3 years after starting antiretroviral therapy. The receptors come from a man aged 40-49 years with HIV.

In this sample, this clone turned up a few times. V gene TRBV18 combines with J gene TRBJ2-7; 10 positions agree with TRBD1. Losses at the gene ends were 2 bases for V and 6 bases for J; bases not matched to a gene: 7. The CDR3 extends over 15 amino acids. CDR1 is KGHSH, CDR2 LQKENI, per germline. This chain's CDR3 is CASSPGAGTGVEQYF. DNA for the CDR3: TGTGCCAGCTCACCAGGAGCCGGGACAGGGGTCGAGCAGTACTTC.

The genes are TRBV5-6 and TRBJ2-7; D is ambiguous. Germline V gives CDR1 SGHDT, CDR2 YYEEEE. The CDR3 runs to 13 residues. Trimming stripped 3 bases from V and 3 bases from J, with 10 bases between. In nucleotides, the CDR3 is TGTGCCAGCAGCTCCGGTAGACACTACGAGCAGTACTTC. This translates into CASSSGRHYEQYF.

V gene TRBV5-1 combines with J gene TRBJ2-3; 7 positions match TRBD2. Trimming removed 1 base from V and 1 base from J; junction bases left unmatched: 6. CDR1 is SGHRS and CDR2 is YFSETQ in the germline V gene. There are 16 residues in the CDR3. CDR3 in DNA: TGCGCCAGCAGCTTGATGGGCGGGAGAGGCACAGATACGCAGTATTTT. Translated, it gives CASSLMGGRGTDTQYF.

V gene TRBV5-5 combines with J gene TRBJ2-2; TRBD2 aligns across 7 bases. V was clipped by 1 base and J by 4 bases; unmatched bases: 16. The CDR3 contains 19 residues. The germline gives CDR1 SGHKS, CDR2 YYEKEE (reference sequence). The CDR3 nucleotides are TGTGCCAGCAGCTTGTATCTCATAAAGACTAGCCCCCTCACCGGGGAGCTGTTTTTT. This gives the protein CASSLYLIKTSPLTGELFF.

The chain uses TRBV30 and TRBJ1-5; 7 nucleotides align to TRBD1. The germline gives CDR1 GTSNPN, CDR2 SVGIG (reference sequence). J gave up 0 bases and V 8 bases, and 4 bases lay outside the gene matches. The length of the CDR3 is 13 residues. The DNA for the CDR3 is TGTGCCGCCGGGACAGATAGCAATCAGCCCCAGCATTTT. This gives the protein CAAGTDSNQPQHF.

This chain uses TRBV6-5 with TRBJ2-1, with D unresolved. The CDR3 has 15 amino acids. Trimming removed 2 bases from V and 1 base from J, with 9 bases in between. CDR1 is MNHEY, CDR2 SVGAGI, per germline. The CDR3 here is CASSYGTSSYNEQFF. CDR3 DNA: TGTGCCAGCAGTTACGGCACTTCATCCTACAATGAGCAGTTCTTC.